This T cell receptor beta chain was recovered during a study of neurological immune-mediated disorders. This clonotype has at least ten counts. What it binds is unknown. CDR1 is MNHEY and CDR2 is SVGAGI in the germline V gene. The CDR3 spans 15 residues. Trimming removed 0 bases from V and 0 bases from J; junction bases left unmatched: 0. 5'RACE generated cDNA with 10-nucleotide random UMIs. TCRdb reprocessed the 5' RACE reads with MiXCR, giving one entry per CDR3 protein. The sample contains 80,000 or so distinct CDR3 sequences, around a tenth of which appear only once. Study findings and constraints: The study found no CDR3 amino acid sequences shared by expanded clones across subjects, suggesting private repertoires in all groups.

This TCR was sampled from a man aged 45 to 65 in good health. The rearrangement joins TRBV6-5 to TRBJ1-1, with 8 bases identical to TRBD1. Sequenced: PBMCs. The CDR3 DNA reads as TGTGCCAGCAGTTACTCGACAGGGGTGAACACTGAAGCTTTCTTT. Translating gives CASSYSTGVNTEAFF.